The 20 T cell receptor beta chains given below trace back to one sample, sequenced in a study of shared clonotypes between healthy human individuals. Some clones are missing from TCRdb's copy, which holds only in-frame ones; the method was immunoSEQ multiplex PCR. The sample includes about a million clones, 60% to 85% of them seen just once. Material: memory CD4+ T cells from PBMCs. The subset here: CD45RA-negative fraction. Every receptor here comes from a man in his late teens or twenties in good health. Some clones in this sample may be carry-over from other donors' samples.

The chain employs TRBV19 and TRBJ2-2; D may match TRBD1 or TRBD2 (6 bases each). Looked up from germline, CDR1 is LNHDA and CDR2 is SQIVND (reference sequence). V gave up 7 bases and J gave up 1 base, with 16 bases separating them. The CDR3 sequence is 16 residues long. The CDR3 DNA is TGTGCCAGTACCAGAGGGGGGACACGGAACACCGGGGAGCTGTTTTTT. Its translation is CASTRGGTRNTGELFF.

For the CDR3, the DNA is TGTGCCTGGGAGACAGGGGATACGCAGTATTTT. This codes for CAWETGDTQYF. The chain joins TRBV30 to TRBJ2-3; 7 bases line up with TRBD1. Trimming took 5 bases from V and 6 from J; bases not matched to a gene: 2. CDR1 is GTSNPN and CDR2 is SVGIG in the germline V gene (reference sequence). The CDR3 consists of 11 residues.

The chain recombines TRBV28 with TRBJ2-5, with TRBD1 identical over 9 bases. Germline CDR1 reads MDHEN; CDR2 reads SYDVKM. Trimming removed 6 bases from V and 5 bases from J; junction bases left unmatched: 7. The CDR3 consists of 14 residues. The CDR3 protein is CASRPTGGGETQYF. As DNA, the CDR3 is TGTGCCAGCAGACCTACAGGGGGCGGGGAGACCCAGTACTTC.

Remarks on this clone: Within the sample, other DNA sequences also encode this same CDR3. The genes are TRBV19 and TRBJ2-3; D remains ambiguous. Trimming took off 3 bases at V and 5 bases at J, with 6 bases between the two ends. This CDR3 spans 12 amino acids. Germline lookup yields CDR1 LNHDA and CDR2 SQIVND (reference sequence). CDR3 amino acids: CASSISGDTQYF. CDR3 DNA: TGTGCCAGTAGTATTTCAGGAGATACGCAGTATTTT.

Points on this clone: The same CDR3 arises from other DNA sequences in this sample as well. This sequence joins TRBV28 and TRBJ1-1; 10 nucleotides agree with TRBD1. Germline assignment: CDR1 MDHEN and CDR2 SYDVKM. With V trimmed by 6 bases and J by 3 bases, 4 bases remained unmatched. This CDR3 spans 14 amino acids. The CDR3 region is CASSLTGGYTEAFF. The CDR3 DNA sequence: TGTGCCAGCAGCCTGACAGGGGGCTACACTGAAGCTTTCTTT. The variable domain in full, completed from reference TRBV28 and TRBJ1-1, reads DVKVTQSSRYLVKRTGEKVFLECVQDMDHENMFWYRQDPGLGLRLIYFSYDVKMKEKGDIPEGYSVSREKKERFSLILESASTNQTSMYLCASSLTGGYTEAFFGQGTRLTVV.

V is TRBV7-6 and J is TRBJ1-5; perhaps TRBD1 as D (6 bases). From germline, CDR1 is SGHVS and CDR2 FNYEAQ. Trimming pared 5 bases from V and 6 bases from J, leaving 17 bases between. The CDR3 totals 15 residues. The CDR3 DNA reads TGTGCCAGCAGCCGGACAGCCGGAATAGGTCAGCCCCAGCATTTT. This translates into CASSRTAGIGQPQHF.

There are a few counts of this clone. The V and J genes are TRBV5-1 and TRBJ1-1; D is unclear. Trimming pared 2 bases from V and 4 bases from J, leaving 12 bases between. Germline CDR1 reads SGHRS; CDR2 reads YFSETQ. The CDR3 runs 14 residues. The chain's CDR3 is CASSFADRVTEAFF. CDR3 DNA sequence: TGCGCCAGCAGCTTCGCCGACCGGGTCACTGAAGCTTTCTTT.

The chain combines TRBV5-8 with TRBJ2-5; D remains ambiguous. Germline CDR1 and CDR2: SGHTS and YDEGEE. Trimming cost V 1 base and J 7 bases, with 20 bases left between them. This CDR3 has 16 amino acids. CDR3: CASSLSGVQVRVTQYF. The CDR3 coding sequence is TGTGCCAGCAGCTTGTCTGGTGTCCAGGTCCGTGTGACCCAGTACTTC.

CDR3: CASSDQPISGNTIYF. The CDR3 DNA reads TGTGCCAGCAGCGACCAGCCAATCTCTGGAAACACCATATATTTT. The chain joins TRBV9 to TRBJ1-3; D unclear. The CDR3 consists of 15 residues. V lost 3 bases to trimming and J lost 0 bases, with 10 bases between them. In germline, CDR1 is SGDLS, CDR2 YYNGEE.

The rearrangement links TRBV28 to TRBJ2-4; 8 bases fit TRBD1. V was pared by 5 bases and J by 6 bases, with 12 bases of the junction left unmatched. Germline loops: CDR1 MDHEN, CDR2 SYDVKM. The CDR3 is made up of 16 amino acids. CDR3 residues: CASSGALRGPRNIQYF. The CDR3 DNA follows: TGTGCCAGCAGTGGGGCCCTCAGGGGGCCCCGAAACATTCAGTACTTC.

The chain couples TRBV27 to TRBJ2-1; 11 nucleotides agree with TRBD2. The CDR3 consists of 16 residues. With 4 bases clipped from V and 10 bases from J, the junction kept 12 bases outside the gene matches. CDR1 and CDR2 (germline): MNHEY, SMNVEV (reference sequence). The CDR3 is CASSSTYSGRAAEQFF. The CDR3, as DNA: TGTGCCAGCAGTTCGACTTATAGCGGGAGGGCCGCCGAGCAGTTCTTC.

V is TRBV6-4 and J is TRBJ1-1; no clear D. CDR3 length equals 15 residues. Germline assignment: CDR1 MRHNA and CDR2 SNTAGT. V lost 3 bases and J lost 7, with 18 bases in between. DNA for the CDR3: TGTGCCAGCAGTGATGCGAGGAGGGAATATAGTGAAGCTTTCTTT. It translates to CASSDARREYSEAFF.

This chain joins TRBV5-4 and TRBJ2-5; D remains unclear. V was shortened by 4 bases and J by 0 bases, with 10 bases between the two germline ends. The germline V gene encodes CDR1 SGHNT and CDR2 YYREEE (reference sequence). CDR3 length: 14 residues. The CDR3 nucleotides are TGTGCCAGCAGCCCCGGACCACACCAAGAGACCCAGTACTTC. Its translation is CASSPGPHQETQYF.

V and J are TRBV5-1 and TRBJ2-2; 8 nucleotides agree with TRBD2. The CDR3 contains 16 residues. Looked up from germline, CDR1 is SGHRS and CDR2 is YFSETQ. Germline trimming cut 1 base from V and 4 bases from J; bases unmatched to any gene: 6. DNA of the CDR3: TGCGCCAGCAGCTTGAGGGCACTAGCGGCCACCGGGGAGCTGTTTTTT. Translation: CASSLRALAATGELFF.

There are a few counts of this clone. This rearrangement joins TRBV11-2 to TRBJ1-1; 7 nucleotides agree with TRBD1. Germline assignment: CDR1 SGHAT and CDR2 FQNNGV. The CDR3 has 15 amino acids. Trimming at V came to 4 bases and at J to 1 base, leaving 6 bases not matched to a gene. The CDR3 is CASSYDRARNTEAFF. DNA for the CDR3: TGTGCCAGCAGCTACGACAGGGCGCGGAACACTGAAGCTTTCTTT.

This clone was recorded only once. The genes are TRBV9 and TRBJ1-4, with 7 bases matching TRBD1. CDR1 is SGDLS, CDR2 YYNGEE, per germline. After removal of 3 bases from V and 10 bases from J, the junction contained 9 bases not matched to a gene. There are 14 residues in the CDR3. CDR3 sequence (DNA): TGTGCCAGCAGCGCCCTACAGGGGTCAGGAAAACTGTTTTTT. Translating gives CASSALQGSGKLFF.

V gene TRBV5-6 combines with J gene TRBJ1-1; D gene unclear. The germline V gene has CDR1 SGHDT and CDR2 YYEEEE. The CDR3 contains 12 residues. Trimming pared 0 bases from V and 4 bases from J, leaving 4 bases between. The CDR3 region has the DNA TGTGCCAGCAGCTTGGGTAGCACTGAAGCTTTCTTT. This translates into CASSLGSTEAFF.

The rearrangement uses TRBV4-1 and TRBJ2-3, with 8 bases aligning to TRBD2. V shed 0 bases and J 2 bases; nucleotides not matched to a gene: 7. Germline V gene data show CDR1 as MGHRA and CDR2 as YSYEKL. This CDR3 is 17 amino acids long. CDR3 bases: TGCGCCAGCAGCCAAGATTGGGCTAGCGGGTACACAGATACGCAGTATTTT. Its protein product is CASSQDWASGYTDTQYF.

There are a few counts of this clone. Other DNA sequences in this specimen translate into the identical CDR3. The chain links TRBV19 to TRBJ1-2, with a tentative D call TRBD1 (6 bases). V was shortened by 1 base and J by 4 bases, with 10 bases between the two germline ends. This CDR3 comprises 14 residues. CDR1 is LNHDA and CDR2 is SQIVND in the germline V gene (reference sequence). CDR3: CASSIGGAPYGYTF. The CDR3 DNA sequence: TGTGCCAGTAGTATAGGGGGGGCGCCCTATGGCTACACCTTC.

The V gene is TRBV7-9, the J gene TRBJ1-2; D call uncertain. CDR1 and CDR2 (germline): SEHNR, FQNEAQ (reference sequence). V was trimmed by 4 bases and J by 2 bases, leaving 5 bases between them. The CDR3 has 12 residues. The CDR3 nucleotides are TGTGCCAGCAGCTCGGACAACTATGGCTACACCTTC. Translating gives CASSSDNYGYTF.